This T cell receptor beta chain came from a study of T-cell memory formation after mild COVID-19. Regarding the study as a whole: Second-wave clones reaching peak frequency on day 37 lacked confirmed SARS-CoV-2 specificity. Some SARS-CoV-2-responding clones were already detected in memory before infection.

V shed 7 bases and J shed 6 bases, with 15 bases lying between them. The CDR3 contains 12 residues. The germline V gene encodes CDR1 GTSNPN and CDR2 SVGIG (reference sequence). Remarks on this clonotype: Its antigen is unidentified.

5'RACE with constant-segment primers built TCRalpha and TCRbeta cDNA libraries with UMIs. TCRdb reprocessed the 5' RACE reads via MiXCR and lists one record per CDR3 protein. The sample has approximately 99,000 distinct CDR3 sequences, about 18% seen once. This chain joins TRBV30 and TRBJ1-2; D is ambiguous. This receptor was obtained from a man between 18 and 35 years old who had mild COVID-19 (a few samples of this study predate the infection). Cell type and time point are not known. What was sequenced was PBMCs or a T cell subset sorted from them (not recorded which). This chain's CDR3 is CAYTPNWDGYTF. The CDR3 DNA is TGTGCCTATACACCCAACTGGGATGGCTACACCTTC.